The 21 T cell receptor beta chains reported below all come from one sample, sequenced in a study of CD8+CD57+ T cells in acquired aplastic anemia. CDR3 and TCR beta VDJ profiling relied on a genomic DNA template. TCRdb itself ran the reads through MiXCR, one entry per CDR3 protein. The profile shows a few hundred thousand distinct CDR3 sequences, 34% of them singletons. Sequencing input: sorted CD4+, CD8+, or CD8+CD57+ T cells (not recorded which) from PBMCs. Every receptor here comes from a human donor in good health, serving as a control.

On this clonotype: Without the conserved terminal phenylalanine or tryptophan, this CDR3 likely stems from a read error. The rearrangement uses TRBV5-1 and TRBJ1-4, with a tentative D call TRBD1 (6 bases). Germline CDR1 and CDR2: SGHRS and YFSETQ. V lost 2 bases, J lost 0 bases, and 8 bases lay in between. The CDR3 covers 15 residues. CDR3: CASSFTGTTNEKLFS. In DNA form, the CDR3 reads TGCGCCAGCAGCTTTACAGGGACAACTAATGAAAAACTGTTTTCT.

The gene calls are TRBV20-1 and TRBJ1-1, with 8 bases identical to TRBD1. The CDR3 is 12 amino acids. V lost 5 bases and J lost 7; bases outside the gene matches: 6. CDR1 is DFQATT and CDR2 is SNEGSKA in the germline V gene (reference sequence). The CDR3 here is CSAGQGTVEAFF. CDR3 coding DNA: TGCAGTGCTGGACAGGGTACGGTTGAAGCTTTCTTT.

This clonotype occurred many times. The chain uses TRBV25-1 and TRBJ2-3; no definite D call. The V gene lost 3 bases and the J gene lost 6 bases, with 7 bases spanning the gap. Germline V gene sequence: CDR1 MGHDK, CDR2 SYGVNS. The CDR3 is made up of 12 amino acids. CDR3 bases: TGTGCCAGCAGTGAGGGCTTCGATACGCAGTATTTT. Translating gives CASSEGFDTQYF. Full variable domain (outside the CDR3, taken from reference TRBV25-1 and TRBJ2-3): EADIYQTPRYLVIGTGKKITLECSQTMGHDKMYWYQQDPGMELHLIHYSYGVNSTEKGDLSSESTVSRIRTEHFPLTLESARPSHTSQYLCASSEGFDTQYFGPGTRLTVL.

This clonotype was found many times. V gene TRBV19 combines with J gene TRBJ1-1; D gene uncertain. In germline, CDR1 is LNHDA, CDR2 SQIVND (reference sequence). The CDR3 spans 16 residues. Trimming cost V 5 bases and J 4 bases, with 20 bases left between them. The DNA for the CDR3 is TGTGCCAGTAGTTCGATGATCTGGGGATTGCGCACTGAAGCTTTCTTT. Translation gives CASSSMIWGLRTEAFF.

Concerning this clonotype: This CDR3 fails to terminate in the conserved phenylalanine or tryptophan, so it likely reflects a read error. The V and J genes are TRBV4-2 and TRBJ1-5; TRBD1 might be the D (5 bases). In germline, CDR1 is LGHNA, CDR2 YNFKEQ. CDR3 size: 15 residues. The germline V and J ends were trimmed by 5 bases and 3 bases, with 14 bases remaining between them. The CDR3 sequence is CASSKQGFDNQPQHL. The CDR3, as DNA: TGTGCCAGCAGCAAGCAGGGATTCGACAATCAGCCCCAGCATCTT.

This clonotype occurred many times. V is TRBV20-1 and J is TRBJ2-1; maybe TRBD2 (6 bases). V lost 5 bases to trimming and J lost 4 bases, with 21 bases between them. Germline V lookup: CDR1 DFQATT, CDR2 SNEGSKA (reference sequence). The CDR3 is 16 amino acids. In DNA, the CDR3 is TGCAGTGCTCACCGGCCCTCGGGAGTGGGATACAATGAGCAGTTCTTC. Translation gives CSAHRPSGVGYNEQFF.

Concerning this clonotype itself: A read error may be the cause here, since a much bigger clone is one base away. Because it lacks the conserved phenylalanine or tryptophan at the end, this CDR3 is likely a read error. The genes are TRBV20-1 and TRBJ1-2; D is undetermined. Germline lookup yields CDR1 DFQATT and CDR2 SNEGSKA (reference sequence). Trimming cost V 0 bases and J 4 bases, with 9 bases left between them. The CDR3 is 13 residues long. For the CDR3, the DNA is TGCAGTGCTAGAGAGCTACTTAGCTATGGCTACACCCTC. Translation gives CSARELLSYGYTL.

This clonotype came up many times. A read error may account for a junction end that differs from germline. The gene calls are TRBV2 and TRBJ1-1; 7 nucleotides align to TRBD1. The germline gives CDR1 SNHLY, CDR2 FYNNEI. The CDR3 runs 12 residues. The DNA for the CDR3 is TGTGCCAGCAGGGAAGGACAGGTAGAAGCTTTCTTT. Encoded protein: CASREGQVEAFF.

This clonotype was counted only a few times. The chain uses TRBV30 and TRBJ1-6; TRBD1 matches 7 bases. J gave up 9 bases and V 5 bases, and 10 bases lay outside the gene matches. The germline V gene has CDR1 GTSNPN and CDR2 SVGIG (reference sequence). The CDR3 spans 14 residues. The CDR3 nucleotides read TGTGCCTGGGGACAGGAGGGCCCTATTTCACCCCTCCACTTT. Its translation is CAWGQEGPISPLHF.

This chain joins TRBV7-9 and TRBJ2-2; D may be TRBD1 (5 bases). Per the germline V gene, CDR1 is SEHNR and CDR2 is FQNEAQ (reference sequence). This CDR3 is built from 15 residues. The V and J ends lost 5 bases and 2 bases respectively, with 12 bases between them. CDR3 residues: CASSTVTANTGELFF. In nucleotides, the CDR3 is TGTGCCAGCAGCACCGTGACAGCCAACACCGGGGAGCTGTTTTTT.

The chain couples TRBV5-4 to TRBJ2-1, with a tentative D call TRBD1 (6 bases). This CDR3 has 17 residues. The V and J ends lost 0 bases and 3 bases respectively, with 16 bases between them. CDR1 is SGHNT, CDR2 YYREEE, per germline (reference sequence). CDR3 loop: CASSLAMRTESYNEQFF. CDR3 DNA: TGTGCCAGCAGCTTGGCCATGAGGACAGAGAGCTACAATGAGCAGTTCTTC. The entire variable domain, with the rest obtained from reference TRBV5-4 and TRBJ2-1, is as follows: ETGVTQSPTHLIKTRGQQVTLRCSSQSGHNTVSWYQQALGQGPQFIFQYYREEENGRGNFPPRFSGLQFPNYSSELNVNALELDDSALYLCASSLAMRTESYNEQFFGPGTRLTVL.

The chain is built from TRBV5-6 and TRBJ2-7, with 11 bases identical to TRBD2. This CDR3 has 14 residues. V dropped 5 bases and J dropped 6; count of bases not matched to a gene: 7. The germline V gene encodes CDR1 SGHDT and CDR2 YYEEEE. CDR3 amino acids: CASSSTGTSGEQYF. Here the CDR3 DNA reads TGTGCCAGCAGTTCGACCGGGACTAGCGGCGAGCAGTACTTC.

This clonotype was recorded many times. The rearrangement uses TRBV5-1 and TRBJ1-2; 7 bases are a match to TRBD1. The germline V gene encodes CDR1 SGHRS and CDR2 YFSETQ. After removal of 0 bases from V and 6 bases from J, the junction contained 8 bases not matched to a gene. The length of the CDR3 is 15 residues. This CDR3 reads CASSLAGQPEHGYTF. CDR3 DNA sequence: TGCGCCAGCAGCTTGGCGGGACAGCCGGAGCATGGCTACACCTTC.

At least ten counts were recorded for this clonotype. The CDR3 coding sequence is TGCAGCGTTGACAGGGGGCTCGGCACTGAAGCTTTCTTT. Encoded protein: CSVDRGLGTEAFF. V is TRBV29-1 and J is TRBJ1-1, with 8 bases that match TRBD1. Germline CDR1 is SQVTM and CDR2 is ANQGSEA. The CDR3 runs to 13 residues. J gave up 4 bases and V 3 bases, and 4 bases lay outside the gene matches. Complete variable domain (other parts from reference TRBV29-1 and TRBJ1-1): SAVISQKPSRDICQRGTSLTIQCQVDSQVTMMFWYRQQPGQSLTLIATANQGSEATYESGFVIDKFPISRPNLTFSTLTVSNMSPEDSSIYLCSVDRGLGTEAFFGQGTRLTVV.

The rearrangement links TRBV24-1 to TRBJ2-3; D is unresolved. The CDR3 is 14 amino acids. The germline V gene has CDR1 KGHDR and CDR2 SFDVKD. V was pared by 4 bases and J by 2 bases, with 9 bases between. CDR3 sequence reads: CATSEYGLTDTQYF. In DNA, the CDR3 is TGTGCCACCAGTGAATACGGCCTCACAGATACGCAGTATTTT.

V is TRBV11-1 and J is TRBJ2-1; perhaps TRBD2 as D (7 bases). The CDR3 runs 15 residues. Trimming removed 3 bases from V and 0 bases from J, with 9 bases in between. Germline values: CDR1 SGHAT, CDR2 FQDESV (reference sequence). The CDR3 nucleotides are TGTGCCAGCAGCTTCGGGGGGCCCTCCTACAATGAGCAGTTCTTC. Protein sequence: CASSFGGPSYNEQFF.

The chain couples TRBV10-1 to TRBJ2-3; 9 bases are shared with TRBD1. V was pared by 3 bases and J by 5 bases, with 9 bases of the junction left unmatched. The CDR3 totals 16 residues. The germline CDR1 and CDR2 sequences are WNHNN and SYGVQD (reference sequence). The CDR3 DNA reads TGCGCCAGCAGTGAAGCCTTACAGGGGGCAGGAGATACGCAGTATTTT. Its translation is CASSEALQGAGDTQYF.

The chain uses TRBV2 and TRBJ2-1, with 9 bases aligning to TRBD1. CDR3 length: 15 residues. V lost 5 bases and J lost 7; bases outside the gene matches: 9. Germline CDR1 is SNHLY and CDR2 is FYNNEI. CDR3 amino acids: CASSFRDRARNEQFF. Here the CDR3 DNA reads TGTGCCAGCAGTTTCCGGGACAGGGCCCGAAATGAGCAGTTCTTC.

This clonotype has only a few counts. A single base separates this from a much larger clone, so it may be a read error. V and J are TRBV29-1 and TRBJ2-5; the D gene is possibly TRBD1 (7 bases). This CDR3 has 14 amino acids. Germline values: CDR1 SQVTM, CDR2 ANQGSEA. The CDR3 region has the DNA TGCAGCGTTGTCGTAGGGGGCCCGGGGGAGACCCAGTGCTTC. Protein sequence: CSVVVGGPGETQCF.

About this clonotype itself: This clone may be a read error of a much larger clone one base away. As the CDR3 is not closed by the conserved phenylalanine or tryptophan, this likely results from a read error. V is TRBV5-1 and J is TRBJ2-7; 9 bases are a match to TRBD1. The germline CDR1 and CDR2 sequences are SGHRS and YFSETQ. The CDR3 is 17 residues long. J lost 6 bases, V lost 1 base, and 14 bases had no gene match. The CDR3 DNA follows: TGCGCCAGCAGCTTGCTTCCCGCGGGACAGGGTGACACCGAGCAGTACCTC. Translating it yields CASSLLPAGQGDTEQYL.

This CDR3 reads CSVAQGGYFSGYTF. CDR3 nucleotide sequence: TGCAGCGTTGCGCAGGGTGGATATTTTTCTGGCTACACCTTC. The rearrangement links TRBV29-1 to TRBJ1-2, with D perhaps matching TRBD1 (5 bases). CDR3 length equals 14 residues. Trimming pared 4 bases from V and 7 bases from J, leaving 19 bases between. Germline CDR1 SQVTM, CDR2 ANQGSEA.